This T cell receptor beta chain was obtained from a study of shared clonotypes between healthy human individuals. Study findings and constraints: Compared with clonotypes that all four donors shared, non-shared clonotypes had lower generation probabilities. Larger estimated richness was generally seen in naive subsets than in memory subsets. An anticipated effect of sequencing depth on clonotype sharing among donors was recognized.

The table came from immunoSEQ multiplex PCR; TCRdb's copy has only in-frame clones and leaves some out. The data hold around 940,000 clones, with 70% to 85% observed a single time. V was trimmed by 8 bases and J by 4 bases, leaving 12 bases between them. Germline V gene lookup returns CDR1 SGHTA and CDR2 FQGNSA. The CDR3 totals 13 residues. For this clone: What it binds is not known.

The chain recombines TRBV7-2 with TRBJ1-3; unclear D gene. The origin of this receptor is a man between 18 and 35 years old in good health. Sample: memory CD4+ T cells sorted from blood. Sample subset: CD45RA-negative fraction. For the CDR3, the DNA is TGTGCCAGCTCGTTACGGGGAGGAAACACCATATATTTT. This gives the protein CASSLRGGNTIYF.